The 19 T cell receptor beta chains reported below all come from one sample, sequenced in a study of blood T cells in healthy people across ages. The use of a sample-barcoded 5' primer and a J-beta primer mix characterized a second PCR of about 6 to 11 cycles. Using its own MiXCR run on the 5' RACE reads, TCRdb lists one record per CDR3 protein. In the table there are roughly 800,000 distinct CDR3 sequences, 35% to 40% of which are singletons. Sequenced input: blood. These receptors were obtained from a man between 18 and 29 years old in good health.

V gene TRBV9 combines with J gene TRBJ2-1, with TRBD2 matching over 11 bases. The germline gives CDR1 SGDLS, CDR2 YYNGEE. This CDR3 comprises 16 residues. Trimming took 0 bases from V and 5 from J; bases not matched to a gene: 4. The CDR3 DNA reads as TGTGCCAGCAGCGTAGGGCTAGCGGGGGGCCACAATGAGCAGTTCTTC. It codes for CASSVGLAGGHNEQFF.

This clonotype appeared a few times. The CDR3: CASSQDGGLLSDEQFF. In nucleotides, the CDR3 is TGTGCCAGCAGCCAAGACGGGGGACTTCTCTCGGATGAGCAGTTCTTC. V usage is TRBV14 and J usage is TRBJ2-1, with a possible D match to TRBD2 (6 bases). Trimming stripped 0 bases from V and 8 bases from J, with 17 bases between. CDR1 is SGHDN, CDR2 FVKESK, per germline. The CDR3 has 16 residues. Full variable domain (outside the CDR3, taken from reference TRBV14 and TRBJ2-1): EAGVTQFPSHSVIEKGQTVTLRCDPISGHDNLYWYRRVMGKEIKFLLHFVKESKQDESGMPNNRFLAERTGGTYSTLKVQPAELEDSGVYFCASSQDGGLLSDEQFFGPGTRLTVL.

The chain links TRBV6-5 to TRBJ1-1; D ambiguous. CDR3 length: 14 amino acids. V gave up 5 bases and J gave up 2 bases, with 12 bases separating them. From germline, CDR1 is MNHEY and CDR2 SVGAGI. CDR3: CASSRPDFNTEAFF. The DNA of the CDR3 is TGTGCCAGCAGTCGCCCAGACTTCAACACTGAAGCTTTCTTT.

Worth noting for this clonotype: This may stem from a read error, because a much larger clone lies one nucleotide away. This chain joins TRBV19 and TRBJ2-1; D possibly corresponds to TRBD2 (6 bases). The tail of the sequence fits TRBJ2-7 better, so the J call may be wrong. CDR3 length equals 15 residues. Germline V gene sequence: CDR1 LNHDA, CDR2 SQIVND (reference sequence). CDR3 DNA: TGTGCCAGTAGCAAGGGACTGGACTCCTACAATGAGCAGTACTTC. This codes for CASSKGLDSYNEQYF.

The CDR3 loop is CASSRTGDRSYGYTF. DNA for the CDR3: TGTGCCAGCAGCCGGACAGGGGATAGAAGCTATGGCTACACCTTC. The chain joins TRBV12-3 or TRBV12-4 to TRBJ1-2, with 9 bases fitting TRBD1. The CDR3 is 15 amino acids. V shed 6 bases, J shed 4 bases, and the junction held 9 bases outside the gene matches.

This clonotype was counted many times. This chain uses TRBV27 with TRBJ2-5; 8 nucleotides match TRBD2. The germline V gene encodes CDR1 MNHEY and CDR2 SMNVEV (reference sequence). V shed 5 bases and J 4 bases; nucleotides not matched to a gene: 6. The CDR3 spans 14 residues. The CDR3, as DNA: TGTGCCAGCAGTCCCGGGGGGGCCGGAGAGACCCAGTACTTC. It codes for CASSPGGAGETQYF.

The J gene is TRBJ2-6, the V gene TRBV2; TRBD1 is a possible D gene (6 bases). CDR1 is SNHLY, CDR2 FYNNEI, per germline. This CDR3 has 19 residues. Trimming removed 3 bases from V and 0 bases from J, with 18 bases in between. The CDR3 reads CASSDPSGALISGANVLTF. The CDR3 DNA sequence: TGTGCCAGCAGTGATCCGTCAGGGGCCTTAATCTCTGGGGCCAACGTCCTGACTTTC. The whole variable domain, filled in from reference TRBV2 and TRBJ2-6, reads EPEVTQTPSHQVTQMGQEVILRCVPISNHLYFYWYRQILGQKVEFLVSFYNNEISEKSEIFDDQFSVERPDGSNFTLKIRSTKLEDSAMYFCASSDPSGALISGANVLTFGAGSRLTVL.

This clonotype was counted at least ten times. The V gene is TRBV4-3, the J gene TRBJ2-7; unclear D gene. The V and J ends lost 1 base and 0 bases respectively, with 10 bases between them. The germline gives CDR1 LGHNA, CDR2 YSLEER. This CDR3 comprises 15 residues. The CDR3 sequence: CASSQALGTSYEQYF. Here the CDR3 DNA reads TGCGCCAGCAGCCAAGCTCTAGGCACCTCCTACGAGCAGTACTTC.

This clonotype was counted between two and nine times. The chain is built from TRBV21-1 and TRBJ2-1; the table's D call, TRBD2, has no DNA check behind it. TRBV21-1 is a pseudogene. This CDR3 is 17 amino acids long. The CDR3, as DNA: TGTGCCAGCAGCTTTCCCCTGGGACTAGCGGGGGAGCATGAGCAGTTCTTC. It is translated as CASSFPLGLAGEHEQFF.

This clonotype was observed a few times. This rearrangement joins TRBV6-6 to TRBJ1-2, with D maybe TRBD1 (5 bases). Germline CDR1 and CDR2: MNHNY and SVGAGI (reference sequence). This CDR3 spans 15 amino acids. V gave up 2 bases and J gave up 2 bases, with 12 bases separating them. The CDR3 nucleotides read TGTGCCAGCAGTTACCCCAGTGAGGGGAACTATGGCTACACCTTC. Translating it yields CASSYPSEGNYGYTF.

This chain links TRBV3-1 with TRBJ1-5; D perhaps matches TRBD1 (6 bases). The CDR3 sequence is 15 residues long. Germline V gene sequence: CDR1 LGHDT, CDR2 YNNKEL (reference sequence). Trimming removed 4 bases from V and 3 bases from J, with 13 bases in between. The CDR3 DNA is TGTGCCAGCAGCCGAACAGGGAGTGACAATCAGCCCCAGCATTTT. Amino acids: CASSRTGSDNQPQHF.

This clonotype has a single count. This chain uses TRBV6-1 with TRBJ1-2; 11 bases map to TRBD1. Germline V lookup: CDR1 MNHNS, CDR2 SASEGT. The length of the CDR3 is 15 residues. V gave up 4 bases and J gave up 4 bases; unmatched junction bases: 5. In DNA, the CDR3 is TGTGCCAGCAGTGGGGACAGGGGGACGGCCTATGGCTACACCTTC. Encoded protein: CASSGDRGTAYGYTF.

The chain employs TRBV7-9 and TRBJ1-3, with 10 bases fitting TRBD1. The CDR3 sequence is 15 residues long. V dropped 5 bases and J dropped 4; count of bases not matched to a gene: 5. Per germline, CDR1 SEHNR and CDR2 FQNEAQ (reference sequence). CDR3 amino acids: CASSPGQGDGNTIYF. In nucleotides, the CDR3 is TGTGCCAGCAGCCCCGGACAGGGGGACGGAAACACCATATATTTT.

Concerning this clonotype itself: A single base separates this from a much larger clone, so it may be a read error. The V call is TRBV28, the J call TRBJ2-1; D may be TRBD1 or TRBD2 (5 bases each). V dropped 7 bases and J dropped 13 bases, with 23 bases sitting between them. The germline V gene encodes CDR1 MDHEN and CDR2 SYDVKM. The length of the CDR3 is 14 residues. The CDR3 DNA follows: TGTGCCAGCACTTTTCCAGGAGTAGGGGAGACCCAGTTCTTC. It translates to CASTFPGVGETQFF. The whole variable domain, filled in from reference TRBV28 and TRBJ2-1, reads DVKVTQSSRYLVKRTGEKVFLECVQDMDHENMFWYRQDPGLGLRLIYFSYDVKMKEKGDIPEGYSVSREKKERFSLILESASTNQTSMYLCASTFPGVGETQFFGPGTRLTVL.

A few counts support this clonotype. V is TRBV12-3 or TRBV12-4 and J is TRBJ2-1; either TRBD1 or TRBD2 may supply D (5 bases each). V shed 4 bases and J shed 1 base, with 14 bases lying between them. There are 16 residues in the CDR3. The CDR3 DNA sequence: TGTGCCAGCAGTTGGGGGATGGCGGATTCCTACAATGAGCAGTTCTTC. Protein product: CASSWGMADSYNEQFF.

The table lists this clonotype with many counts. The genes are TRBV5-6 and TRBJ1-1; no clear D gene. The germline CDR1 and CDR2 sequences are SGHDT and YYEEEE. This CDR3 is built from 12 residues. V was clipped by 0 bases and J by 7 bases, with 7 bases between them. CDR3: CASSLASGEAFF. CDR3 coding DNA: TGTGCCAGCAGCTTGGCCAGCGGTGAAGCTTTCTTT.

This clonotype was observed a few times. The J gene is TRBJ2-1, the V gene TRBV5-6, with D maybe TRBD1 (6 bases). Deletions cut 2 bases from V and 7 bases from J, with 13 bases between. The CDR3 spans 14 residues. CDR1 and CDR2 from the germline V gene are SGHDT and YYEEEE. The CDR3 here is CASSLQGTENEQFF. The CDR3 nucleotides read TGTGCCAGCAGCTTACAGGGTACGGAGAATGAGCAGTTCTTC.

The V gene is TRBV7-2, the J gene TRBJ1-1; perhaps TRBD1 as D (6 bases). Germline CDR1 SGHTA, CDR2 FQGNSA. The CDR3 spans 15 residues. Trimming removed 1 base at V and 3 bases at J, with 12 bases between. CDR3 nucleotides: TGTGCCAGCAGCTTAGTGGTGGCAGGGGACACTGAAGCTTTCTTT. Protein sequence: CASSLVVAGDTEAFF.

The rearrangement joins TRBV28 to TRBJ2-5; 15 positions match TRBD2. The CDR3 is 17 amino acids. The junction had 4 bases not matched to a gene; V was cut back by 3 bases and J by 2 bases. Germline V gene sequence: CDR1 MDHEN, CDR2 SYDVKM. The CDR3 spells CASSFPGLAGGQETQYF. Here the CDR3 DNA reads TGTGCCAGCAGTTTCCCCGGACTAGCGGGGGGGCAAGAGACCCAGTACTTC.